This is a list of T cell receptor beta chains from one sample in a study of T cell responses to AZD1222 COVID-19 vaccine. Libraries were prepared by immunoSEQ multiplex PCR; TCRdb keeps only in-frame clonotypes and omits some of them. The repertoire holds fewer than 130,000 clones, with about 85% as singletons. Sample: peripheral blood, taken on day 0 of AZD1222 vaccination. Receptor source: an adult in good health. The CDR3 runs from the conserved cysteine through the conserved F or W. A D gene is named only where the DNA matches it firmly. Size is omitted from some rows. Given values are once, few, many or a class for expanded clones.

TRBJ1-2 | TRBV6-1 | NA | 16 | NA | CASSEAIALSTRGYTF | TGTGCCAGCAGTGAAGCTATAGCCCTCTCAACTAGGGGCTACACCTTC
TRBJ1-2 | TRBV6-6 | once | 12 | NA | CASTPDSLGYTF | TGTGCCAGCACCCCCGACAGTCTTGGCTACACCTTC
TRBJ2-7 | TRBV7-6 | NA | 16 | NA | CASSWFRGKSTYEQYF | TGTGCCAGCAGCTGGTTTAGGGGGAAGTCGACCTACGAGCAGTACTTC
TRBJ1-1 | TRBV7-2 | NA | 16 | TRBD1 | CASSAQQGIGNTEAFF | TGTGCCAGCAGCGCGCAACAGGGGATCGGGAACACTGAAGCTTTCTTT
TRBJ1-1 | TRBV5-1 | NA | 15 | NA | CASSLEGPANTEAFF | TGCGCCAGCAGCTTGGAAGGGCCAGCGAACACTGAAGCTTTCTTT
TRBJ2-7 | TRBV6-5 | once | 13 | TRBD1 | CASSYDRAYEQYF | TGTGCCAGCAGTTACGACAGGGCCTACGAGCAGTACTTC
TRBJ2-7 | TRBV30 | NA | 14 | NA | CAWSALGSVHEQYF | TGTGCCTGGAGTGCTCTGGGTTCTGTCCACGAGCAGTACTTC
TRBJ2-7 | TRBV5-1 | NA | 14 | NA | CASSLPGSSYEQYF | TGCGCCAGCAGCTTACCGGGGAGCTCCTACGAGCAGTACTTC
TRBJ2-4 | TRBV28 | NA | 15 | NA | CASTDGSRSKNIQYF | TGTGCCAGCACCGACGGGTCGAGGTCCAAAAACATTCAGTACTTC
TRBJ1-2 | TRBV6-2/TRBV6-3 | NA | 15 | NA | CASSYSTARNYGYTF | TGTGCCAGCAGTTACTCGACAGCTAGAAACTATGGCTACACCTTC
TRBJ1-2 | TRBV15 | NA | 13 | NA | CATSPRGNYGYTF | TGTGCCACCAGCCCTCGTGGGAACTATGGCTACACCTTC
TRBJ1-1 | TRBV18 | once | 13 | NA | CASSTWGNTEAFF | TGTGCCAGCTCAACGTGGGGGAACACTGAAGCTTTCTTT
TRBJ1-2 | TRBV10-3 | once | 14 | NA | CAISESGQVSGYTF | TGTGCCATCAGTGAGTCGGGTCAGGTTAGTGGCTACACCTTC
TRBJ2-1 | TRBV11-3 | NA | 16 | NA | CASSLDPGRGGDEQFF | TGTGCCAGCAGCTTAGATCCGGGCAGGGGCGGAGATGAGCAGTTCTTC
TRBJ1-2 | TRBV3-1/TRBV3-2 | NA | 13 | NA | CASSQAIGYGYTF | TGTGCCAGCAGCCAGGCTATCGGCTATGGCTACACCTTC
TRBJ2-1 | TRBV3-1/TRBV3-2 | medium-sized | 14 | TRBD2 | CASSPGLAKNEQFF | TGTGCCAGCAGCCCGGGACTAGCTAAAAATGAGCAGTTCTTC
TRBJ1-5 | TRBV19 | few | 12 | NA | CASSYSNQPQHF | TGTGCCAGCTCCTATAGCAATCAGCCCCAGCATTTT
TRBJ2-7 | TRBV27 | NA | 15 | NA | CASTPSLGEPYEQYF | TGTGCCAGCACCCCGTCTCTGGGTGAACCCTACGAGCAGTACTTC
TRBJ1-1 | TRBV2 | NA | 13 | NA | CASSEARNTEAFF | TGTGCCAGCAGTGAAGCCAGGAACACTGAAGCTTTCTTT
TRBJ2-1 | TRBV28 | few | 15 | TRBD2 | CASSFMTSGASEQFF | TGTGCCAGCAGTTTTATGACTAGCGGGGCAAGTGAGCAGTTCTTC
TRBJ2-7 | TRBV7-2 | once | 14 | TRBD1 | CASSFGTGVTEQYF | TGTGCCAGCAGCTTCGGGACAGGGGTGACCGAGCAGTACTTC
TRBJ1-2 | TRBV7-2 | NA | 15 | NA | CASSLEVDSGYGYTF | TGTGCCAGCAGCTTAGAAGTGGATTCCGGGTATGGCTACACCTTC
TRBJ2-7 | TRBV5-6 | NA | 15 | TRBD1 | CASSQDRGLLYEQYF | TGTGCCAGCAGTCAGGACAGGGGGCTTCTCTACGAGCAGTACTTC
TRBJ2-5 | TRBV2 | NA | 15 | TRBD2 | CASSIFRGERETQYF | TGTGCCAGCAGTATATTTCGGGGGGAGCGGGAGACCCAGTACTTC
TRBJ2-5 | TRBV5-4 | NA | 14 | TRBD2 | CASSPGLGEETQYF | TGTGCCAGCAGCCCGGGACTAGGGGAAGAGACCCAGTACTTC
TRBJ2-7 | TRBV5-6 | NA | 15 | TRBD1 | CASSRTGGYSYEQYF | TGTGCCAGCAGCCGGACAGGGGGTTACTCCTACGAGCAGTACTTC
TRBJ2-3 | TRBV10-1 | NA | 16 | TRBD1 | CASSDRTGRSADTQYF | TGCGCCAGCAGTGACCGGACAGGGAGGTCAGCGGATACGCAGTATTTT
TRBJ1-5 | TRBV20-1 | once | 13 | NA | CSASLRAEQPQHF | TGCAGTGCTAGTCTTAGGGCTGAACAGCCCCAGCATTTT
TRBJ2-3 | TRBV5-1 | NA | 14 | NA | CASSLLADTDTQYF | TGCGCCAGCAGCTTATTAGCGGACACAGATACGCAGTATTTT
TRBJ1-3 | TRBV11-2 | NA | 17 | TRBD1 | CASSSPLDREAGNTIYF | TGTGCCAGCAGCTCCCCTCTCGACAGGGAGGCTGGAAACACCATATATTTT
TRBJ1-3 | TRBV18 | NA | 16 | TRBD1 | CASSPGTGGTGNTIYF | TGTGCCAGCTCACCTGGGACAGGGGGCACTGGAAACACCATATATTTT
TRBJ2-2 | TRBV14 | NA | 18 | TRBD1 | CASSQEYRTGPNTGELFF | TGTGCCAGCAGCCAGGAATACCGGACAGGCCCGAACACCGGGGAGCTGTTTTTT
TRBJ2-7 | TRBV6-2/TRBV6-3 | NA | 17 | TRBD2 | CASSYPSSGGYRYEQYF | TGTGCCAGCAGTTATCCCTCTAGCGGGGGTTACCGCTACGAGCAGTACTTC
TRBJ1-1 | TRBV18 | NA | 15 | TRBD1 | CASSGSTGAVTEAFF | TGTGCCAGCTCAGGATCGACAGGGGCTGTCACTGAAGCTTTCTTT
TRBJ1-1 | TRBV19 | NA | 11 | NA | CASSIGGEAFF | TGTGCCAGTAGTATTGGTGGTGAAGCTTTCTTT
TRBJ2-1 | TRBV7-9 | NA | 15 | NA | CASSSPGSSYNEQFF | TGTGCCAGCAGCTCCCCAGGGAGCTCCTACAATGAGCAGTTCTTC
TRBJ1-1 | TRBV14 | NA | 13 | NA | CASSQLGGSRAFF | TGTGCCAGCAGCCAACTGGGGGGGAGCCGCGCTTTCTTT
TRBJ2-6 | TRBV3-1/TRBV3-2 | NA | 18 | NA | CASSAGDKGLSGANVLTF | TGTGCCAGCAGCGCGGGGGACAAAGGCCTCTCTGGGGCCAACGTCCTGACTTTC
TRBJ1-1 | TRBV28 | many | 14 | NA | CASRLPGVVTEAFF | TGTGCCAGCAGACTTCCAGGGGTAGTCACTGAAGCTTTCTTT
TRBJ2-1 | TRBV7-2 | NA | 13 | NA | CASQDYIYNEQFF | TGTGCCTCACAAGACTACATCTACAATGAGCAGTTCTTC
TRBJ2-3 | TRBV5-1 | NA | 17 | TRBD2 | CASSPTRASGFGDTQYF | TGCGCCAGCAGCCCCACGCGGGCTAGCGGGTTCGGCGATACGCAGTATTTT
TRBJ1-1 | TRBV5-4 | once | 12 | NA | CASSPGYTEAFF | TGTGCCAGCAGCCCCGGGTACACTGAAGCTTTCTTT
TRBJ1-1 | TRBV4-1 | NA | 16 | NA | CASSQVPGVGTTEAFF | TGCGCCAGCAGCCAAGTTCCCGGCGTGGGTACCACTGAAGCTTTCTTT
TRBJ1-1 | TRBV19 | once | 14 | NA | CASTSGLWNTEAFF | TGTGCCAGTACCTCGGGACTCTGGAACACTGAAGCTTTCTTT
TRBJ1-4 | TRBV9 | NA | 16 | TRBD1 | CASSRGWGQGNEKLFF | TGTGCCAGCAGCAGAGGGTGGGGACAGGGGAATGAAAAACTGTTTTTT
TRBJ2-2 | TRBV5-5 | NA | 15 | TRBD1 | CASSPGQGNTGELFF | TGTGCCAGCAGCCCGGGACAGGGTAACACCGGGGAGCTGTTTTTT
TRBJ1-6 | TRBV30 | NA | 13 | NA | CAWSRGDDSPLHF | TGTGCCTGGAGTAGGGGAGATGATTCACCCCTCCACTTT
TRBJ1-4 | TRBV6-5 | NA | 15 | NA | CATTRAKQPNEKLFF | TGTGCCACTACCCGGGCGAAACAGCCTAATGAAAAACTGTTTTTT
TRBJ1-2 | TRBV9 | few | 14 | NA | CASSVAETNYGYTF | TGTGCCAGCAGCGTAGCAGAGACTAACTATGGCTACACCTTC
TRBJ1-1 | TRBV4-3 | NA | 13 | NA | CASSQGRHGGAFF | TGCGCCAGCAGCCAGGGTCGACATGGCGGAGCTTTCTTT
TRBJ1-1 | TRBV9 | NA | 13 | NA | CASSVGANTEAFF | TGTGCCAGCAGCGTAGGGGCGAACACTGAAGCTTTCTTT
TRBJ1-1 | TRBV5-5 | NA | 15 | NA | CASSFVIGENTEAFF | TGTGCCAGCAGCTTTGTGATCGGGGAGAACACTGAAGCTTTCTTT
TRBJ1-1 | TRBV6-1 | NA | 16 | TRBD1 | CASSENPTGGRTEAFF | TGTGCCAGCAGTGAAAACCCGACAGGGGGCAGAACTGAAGCTTTCTTT
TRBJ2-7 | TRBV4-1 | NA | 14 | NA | CASSTMTRSYEQYF | TGCGCCAGCAGCACGATGACACGCTCCTACGAGCAGTACTTC
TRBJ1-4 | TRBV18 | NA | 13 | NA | CASSTRQDEKLFF | TGTGCCAGCTCAACCAGACAGGATGAAAAACTGTTTTTT
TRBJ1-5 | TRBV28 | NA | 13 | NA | CASSDRPNQPQHF | TGTGCCAGCAGTGATCGACCGAATCAGCCCCAGCATTTT
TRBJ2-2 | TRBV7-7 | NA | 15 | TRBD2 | CASSSGLAATGELFF | TGTGCTAGCAGCTCGGGACTAGCGGCTACCGGGGAGCTGTTTTTT
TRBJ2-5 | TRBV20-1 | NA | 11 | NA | CSAAGQETQYF | TGCAGTGCCGCGGGCCAAGAGACCCAGTACTTC
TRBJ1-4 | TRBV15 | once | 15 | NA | CATSRGGDRGEKLFF | TGTGCCACCAGCAGAGGTGGGGATCGGGGGGAAAAACTGTTTTTT